The rows below give T cell receptor beta chains drawn from one sample of a study of T cell responses to AZD1222 COVID-19 vaccine. Clones were sequenced by immunoSEQ multiplex PCR, and TCRdb holds only the in-frame ones, with some missing. The sample lists 75,000 or so clones; 91% were seen once. Sequences were derived from peripheral blood, sampled 28 days after the second AZD1222 dose. Source of these receptors: an adult who received the AZD1222 COVID-19 vaccine. CDR3s include the opening cysteine and the closing phenylalanine or tryptophan. Each record gives: D gene, clone size, J gene, V gene, CDR3 DNA, CDR3 protein. The D gene is left open where the match is weak. The size of a clone is reported for some rows only, either as once, few or many, or as a class for expanded clones.

d_call: -
clone_size: -
j_call: TRBJ2-2
v_call: TRBV9
cdr3_nt: TGTGCCAGCAGCAACAGGGTTTCAGGGGAGCTGTTTTTT
cdr3_aa: CASSNRVSGELFF

d_call: -
clone_size: -
j_call: TRBJ1-2
v_call: TRBV7-8
cdr3_nt: TGTGCCAGCAGCTTAGGGGCCCCACAGGGCTACACCTTC
cdr3_aa: CASSLGAPQGYTF

d_call: TRBD1
clone_size: -
j_call: TRBJ1-2
v_call: TRBV28
cdr3_nt: TGTGCCAGCAGTCCCGGGACAGCGGTCTCCTATGGCTACACCTTC
cdr3_aa: CASSPGTAVSYGYTF

d_call: -
clone_size: -
j_call: TRBJ1-5
v_call: TRBV6-2/TRBV6-3
cdr3_nt: TGTGCCAGCAGTTTGGGCATTCCGCGTCAGCCCCAGCATTTT
cdr3_aa: CASSLGIPRQPQHF

d_call: TRBD2
clone_size: -
j_call: TRBJ2-7
v_call: TRBV28
cdr3_nt: TGTGCCAGCAGCATAGTAGCGGGTTTCTCCTACGAGCAGTACTTC
cdr3_aa: CASSIVAGFSYEQYF

d_call: TRBD2
clone_size: -
j_call: TRBJ2-2
v_call: TRBV4-2
cdr3_nt: TGTGCCAGCAGCGCAGGGAGGGACACCGGGGAGCTGTTTTTT
cdr3_aa: CASSAGRDTGELFF

d_call: TRBD2
clone_size: -
j_call: TRBJ2-3
v_call: TRBV28
cdr3_nt: TGTGCCAGCAGTTTACTTACTAGCGGGAGGCTGTATACGCAGTATTTT
cdr3_aa: CASSLLTSGRLYTQYF

d_call: TRBD2
clone_size: -
j_call: TRBJ2-1
v_call: TRBV11-2
cdr3_nt: TGTGCCAGCAGCTTAGATCGGACTAGCGGGGAGACCCAGTTCTTC
cdr3_aa: CASSLDRTSGETQFF

d_call: -
clone_size: -
j_call: TRBJ2-5
v_call: TRBV7-2
cdr3_nt: TGTGCCAGCAGCCTCCAAGTATCACAGGAGACCCAGTACTTC
cdr3_aa: CASSLQVSQETQYF

d_call: -
clone_size: -
j_call: TRBJ2-5
v_call: TRBV7-9
cdr3_nt: TGTGCCAGCATCTCCTTCTCGCCAGGGGGGGAGACCCAGTACTTC
cdr3_aa: CASISFSPGGETQYF

d_call: TRBD1
clone_size: -
j_call: TRBJ2-2
v_call: TRBV15
cdr3_nt: TGTGCCACCAGCCGACAGGGTAGGCACGGGGAGCTGTTTTTT
cdr3_aa: CATSRQGRHGELFF

d_call: -
clone_size: -
j_call: TRBJ2-1
v_call: TRBV19
cdr3_nt: TGTGCCAGTAGTATAGGGCGGGGGCACTACAATGAGCAGTTCTTC
cdr3_aa: CASSIGRGHYNEQFF

d_call: -
clone_size: -
j_call: TRBJ2-7
v_call: TRBV7-9
cdr3_nt: TGTGCCAGCAGCTCCCCTGTGGGGGGGCTCTACGAGCAGTACTTC
cdr3_aa: CASSSPVGGLYEQYF

d_call: TRBD2
clone_size: -
j_call: TRBJ2-1
v_call: TRBV10-3
cdr3_nt: TGTGCCATCAGTGAACCGGGGCGTCATGATTTTCTAGCGGAAACTTGGTCCTACAATGAGCAGTTCTTC
cdr3_aa: CAISEPGRHDFLAETWSYNEQFF

d_call: TRBD2
clone_size: few
j_call: TRBJ2-5
v_call: TRBV4-2
cdr3_nt: TGTGCCAGCAGTCGTTGGGCTAGCGGGCGACAAGAGACCCAGTACTTC
cdr3_aa: CASSRWASGRQETQYF

d_call: -
clone_size: -
j_call: TRBJ1-1
v_call: TRBV29-1
cdr3_nt: TGCAGCGTTGTTGGAAGGGAGGCTGAAGCTTTCTTT
cdr3_aa: CSVVGREAEAFF

d_call: TRBD2
clone_size: once
j_call: TRBJ2-7
v_call: TRBV5-1
cdr3_nt: TGCGCCAGCAGCTTGGGGGGACTAGCGGGAGGGGAGCAGTACTTC
cdr3_aa: CASSLGGLAGGEQYF

d_call: TRBD1
clone_size: -
j_call: TRBJ2-3
v_call: TRBV19
cdr3_nt: TGTGCCAGTAGCCAGGACAGGGCGACAGATACGCAGTATTTT
cdr3_aa: CASSQDRATDTQYF

d_call: -
clone_size: -
j_call: TRBJ2-3
v_call: TRBV7-3
cdr3_nt: TGTGCCAGCAGCCCCGGGGGTAGCACAGATACGCAGTATTTT
cdr3_aa: CASSPGGSTDTQYF

d_call: TRBD1
clone_size: -
j_call: TRBJ2-1
v_call: TRBV5-1
cdr3_nt: TGCGCCAGCAGCCCGGGACAGACCTACAATGAGCAGTTCTTC
cdr3_aa: CASSPGQTYNEQFF

d_call: -
clone_size: -
j_call: TRBJ1-3
v_call: TRBV7-2
cdr3_nt: TGTGCCAGCAGCAAAAGGGTCGGGGACGGAAACACCATATATTTT
cdr3_aa: CASSKRVGDGNTIYF

d_call: TRBD2
clone_size: -
j_call: TRBJ2-1
v_call: TRBV7-2
cdr3_nt: TGTGCCAGCAGCTCAAATGGACTAGCCTCCTACAATGAGCAGTTCTTC
cdr3_aa: CASSSNGLASYNEQFF

d_call: -
clone_size: -
j_call: TRBJ1-1
v_call: TRBV4-1
cdr3_nt: TGCGCCAGCAGCCAAGAACGGAACATGAACACTGAAGCTTTCTTT
cdr3_aa: CASSQERNMNTEAFF

d_call: TRBD2
clone_size: -
j_call: TRBJ2-1
v_call: TRBV5-4
cdr3_nt: TGTGCCAGCAGCCCCGTAGCGGGAGGTCAGTACAATGAGCAGTTCTTC
cdr3_aa: CASSPVAGGQYNEQFF

d_call: -
clone_size: few
j_call: TRBJ1-4
v_call: TRBV30
cdr3_nt: TGTGCCTGGGGACGACCTGGAAAACTGTTTTTT
cdr3_aa: CAWGRPGKLFF

d_call: -
clone_size: -
j_call: TRBJ2-7
v_call: TRBV11-3
cdr3_nt: TGTGCCAGCAGCTTATCAGGGACCTACGAGCAGTACTTC
cdr3_aa: CASSLSGTYEQYF

d_call: -
clone_size: -
j_call: TRBJ2-1
v_call: TRBV7-9
cdr3_nt: TGTGCCAGCAGAGCCGTACGAGGGGAATCCTACAATGAGCAGTTCTTC
cdr3_aa: CASRAVRGESYNEQFF

d_call: -
clone_size: -
j_call: TRBJ2-3
v_call: TRBV6-1
cdr3_nt: TGTGCCAGCAGTGACCGGGACAGCACAGATACGCAGTATTTT
cdr3_aa: CASSDRDSTDTQYF

d_call: TRBD2
clone_size: -
j_call: TRBJ2-2
v_call: TRBV29-1
cdr3_nt: TGCAGCGTTGGGACTAGCGGGAGAGGCCGGGGAGCTGTTTTT
cdr3_aa: CSVGTSGRGRGAVF

d_call: TRBD1
clone_size: -
j_call: TRBJ2-3
v_call: TRBV5-1
cdr3_nt: TGCGCCAGCAGCTTATACCGGGACAGGGTGAGGAATACGCAGTATTTT
cdr3_aa: CASSLYRDRVRNTQYF

d_call: -
clone_size: -
j_call: TRBJ1-6
v_call: TRBV7-2
cdr3_nt: TGTGCCAGCAGCTTACTCTATAATTCACCCCTCCACTTT
cdr3_aa: CASSLLYNSPLHF

d_call: -
clone_size: -
j_call: TRBJ1-1
v_call: TRBV28
cdr3_nt: TGTGCCAGCAATTTTAATCCAGGGGAGGGAGCTTTCTTT
cdr3_aa: CASNFNPGEGAFF

d_call: TRBD1
clone_size: -
j_call: TRBJ1-1
v_call: TRBV6-5
cdr3_nt: TGTGCCAGCAGTCGAAGGGGACAGATGAACACTGAAGCTTTCTTT
cdr3_aa: CASSRRGQMNTEAFF

d_call: -
clone_size: once
j_call: TRBJ2-7
v_call: TRBV5-1
cdr3_nt: TGCGCCAGCAGCTTAGACTGGAAGAGCGAGCAGTACTTC
cdr3_aa: CASSLDWKSEQYF

d_call: -
clone_size: once
j_call: TRBJ1-3
v_call: TRBV6-5
cdr3_nt: TGTGCCAGCTCGGGCGTGGGTGGAAACACCATATATTTT
cdr3_aa: CASSGVGGNTIYF

d_call: TRBD2
clone_size: -
j_call: TRBJ2-1
v_call: TRBV5-1
cdr3_nt: TGCGCCAGCAGCACCACTAGCGGGAGGGCTGGTGAGCAGTTCTTC
cdr3_aa: CASSTTSGRAGEQFF

d_call: -
clone_size: -
j_call: TRBJ1-1
v_call: TRBV28
cdr3_nt: TGTGCCAGCAGTTTAACTGACACTGAAGCTTTCTTT
cdr3_aa: CASSLTDTEAFF

d_call: -
clone_size: -
j_call: TRBJ1-2
v_call: TRBV29-1
cdr3_nt: TGCAGCGTTGAAGACAGGGCGGCTTATGGCTACACCTTC
cdr3_aa: CSVEDRAAYGYTF

d_call: TRBD2
clone_size: -
j_call: TRBJ2-4
v_call: TRBV29-1
cdr3_nt: TGCAGCGTTGAAGATCCGGCTAGCGGGAGTGCCAAAAACATTCAGTACTTC
cdr3_aa: CSVEDPASGSAKNIQYF

d_call: -
clone_size: few
j_call: TRBJ2-7
v_call: TRBV11-2
cdr3_nt: TGTGCCAGCAGCTTAGCGCCGGTGACACGCGAGCAGTACTTC
cdr3_aa: CASSLAPVTREQYF

d_call: -
clone_size: -
j_call: TRBJ1-1
v_call: TRBV30
cdr3_nt: TGTGCCTGGAGTGTACCCCCTGATCGCACTGAAGCTTTCTTT
cdr3_aa: CAWSVPPDRTEAFF

d_call: -
clone_size: -
j_call: TRBJ2-1
v_call: TRBV4-2
cdr3_nt: TGTGCCAGCAGCCCTGAGGCTAGCAGCTCCAATGAGCAGTTCTTC
cdr3_aa: CASSPEASSSNEQFF

d_call: -
clone_size: -
j_call: TRBJ2-1
v_call: TRBV3-1/TRBV3-2
cdr3_nt: TGTGCCAGCAGCTTTAGCGGAGCTACGGGCCATGAGCAGTTCTTC
cdr3_aa: CASSFSGATGHEQFF

d_call: -
clone_size: -
j_call: TRBJ1-3
v_call: TRBV7-9
cdr3_nt: TGTGCCAGCACCCTAGGGGGGGGAAACACCATATATTTT
cdr3_aa: CASTLGGGNTIYF

d_call: -
clone_size: -
j_call: TRBJ2-2
v_call: TRBV9
cdr3_nt: TGTGCCAGCAGCTCTTTGACAGGAAAGGGCACCGGGGAGCTGTTTTTT
cdr3_aa: CASSSLTGKGTGELFF

d_call: TRBD2
clone_size: -
j_call: TRBJ2-3
v_call: TRBV6-2/TRBV6-3
cdr3_nt: TGTGCCAGCAGTTACTACCCTTTGCGGGAGGTAACTAGCACAGATACGCAGTATTTT
cdr3_aa: CASSYYPLREVTSTDTQYF